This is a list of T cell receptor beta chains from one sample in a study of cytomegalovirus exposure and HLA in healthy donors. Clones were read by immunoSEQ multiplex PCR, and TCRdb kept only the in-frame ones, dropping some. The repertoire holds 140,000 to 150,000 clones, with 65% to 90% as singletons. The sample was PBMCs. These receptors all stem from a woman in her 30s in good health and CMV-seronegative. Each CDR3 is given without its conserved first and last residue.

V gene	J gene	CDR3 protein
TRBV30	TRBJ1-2	ASNLGQGAYGYT
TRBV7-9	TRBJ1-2	ASSAQGSYGYT
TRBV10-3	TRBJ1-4	AISAEHGEATNEKLF
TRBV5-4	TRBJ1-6	ASSPAGSTYNSPLH
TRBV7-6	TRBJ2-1	ASSYSRGEEQF
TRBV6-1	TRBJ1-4	ASSPGRDRNEKLF
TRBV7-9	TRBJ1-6	ASSLARSGSYNSPLH
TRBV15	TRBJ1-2	ATSRDRGGQGANGYT
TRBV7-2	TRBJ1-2	ASSLNDSPYGYT
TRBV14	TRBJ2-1	ASSRGQQDEQF
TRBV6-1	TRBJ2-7	ASRGQGIYEQY
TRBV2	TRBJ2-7	ASAPETGYEQY
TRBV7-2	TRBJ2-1	ATSGRAWDNEQF
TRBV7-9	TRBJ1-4	SSSLGQGFNNEKLF
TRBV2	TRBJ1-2	ASRAAQERGYT